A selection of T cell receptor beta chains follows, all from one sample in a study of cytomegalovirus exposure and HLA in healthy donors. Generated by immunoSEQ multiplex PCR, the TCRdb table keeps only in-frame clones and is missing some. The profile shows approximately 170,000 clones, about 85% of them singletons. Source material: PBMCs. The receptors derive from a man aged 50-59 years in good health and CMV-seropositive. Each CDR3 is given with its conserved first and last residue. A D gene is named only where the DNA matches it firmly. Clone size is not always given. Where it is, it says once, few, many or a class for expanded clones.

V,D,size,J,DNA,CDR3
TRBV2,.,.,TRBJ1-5,TGTGCCAGCACCAGGGGAAATCAGCCCCAGCATTTT,CASTRGNQPQHF
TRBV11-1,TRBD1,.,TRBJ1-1,TGTGCCAGCAGGGCTACCGGGACAGCTGAAGCTTTCTTT,CASRATGTAEAFF
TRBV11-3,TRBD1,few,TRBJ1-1,TGTGCCAGCATCCGACAGGGGGTGTACACTGAAGCTTTCTTT,CASIRQGVYTEAFF
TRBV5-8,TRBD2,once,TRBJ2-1,TGTGCCAGCAGCTTCGGCCTAGCGGGAGGTTACTCCTACAATGAGCAGTTCTTC,CASSFGLAGGYSYNEQFF
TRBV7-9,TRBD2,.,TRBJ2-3,TGTGCCAGCAGCCCAAAGAGCGGGAGGGGAGGGAGCACAGATACGCAGTATTTT,CASSPKSGRGGSTDTQYF
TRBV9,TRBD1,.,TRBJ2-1,TGTGCCAGCAGCGCCCCCCCGGGACAGGGATACAATGAGCAGTTCTTC,CASSAPPGQGYNEQFF
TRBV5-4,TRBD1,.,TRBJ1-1,TGTGCCGGTCCCGGGACAGGGGGTAGACCTGAAGCTTTCTTT,CAGPGTGGRPEAFF
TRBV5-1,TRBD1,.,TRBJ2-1,TGCGCCAGCAGCTTTTTGACAGGGGGAGAAAATGAGCAGTTCTTC,CASSFLTGGENEQFF
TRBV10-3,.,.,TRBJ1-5,TGTGCCATCAGTGCTACAGGCGGAGATCAGCCCCAGCATTTT,CAISATGGDQPQHF
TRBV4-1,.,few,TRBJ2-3,TGCGCCAGCAGGGGGCGGGGTGGCACAGATACGCAGTATTTT,CASRGRGGTDTQYF
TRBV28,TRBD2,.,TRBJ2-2,TGTGCCAGCAGTTTATCCACCGAGGGTAGCGGGTTACTTACCGGGGAGCTGTTTTTT,CASSLSTEGSGLLTGELFF
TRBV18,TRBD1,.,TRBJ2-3,TGTGCCAGCTCACCGGGACAGACTAGCACAGATACGCAGTATTTT,CASSPGQTSTDTQYF
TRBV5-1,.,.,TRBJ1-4,TGCGCCAGCAGCTTGGCAGGCGCAACTAATGAAAAACTGTTTTTT,CASSLAGATNEKLFF
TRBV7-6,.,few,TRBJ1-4,TGTGCCAGCAGCTTAGCGTTTGGCTCTGCAACTAATGAAAAACTGTTTTTT,CASSLAFGSATNEKLFF
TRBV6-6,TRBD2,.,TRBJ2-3,TGTGCCAGCAGTTACAAGCGGGGGCCTAGCACAGATACGCAGTATTTT,CASSYKRGPSTDTQYF
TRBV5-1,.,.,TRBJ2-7,TGCGCCAGCAGCCCTCGGTCACAGGGTAGTTACGAGCAGTACTTC,CASSPRSQGSYEQYF
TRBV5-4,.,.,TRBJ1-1,TGTGCCAGCAGCTTGGCAGGGAACTTGAACACTGAAGCTTTCTTT,CASSLAGNLNTEAFF
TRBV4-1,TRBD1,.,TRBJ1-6,TGCGCCAGCAGCCAACCGACAGGGAGGAATTCACCCCTCCACTTT,CASSQPTGRNSPLHF
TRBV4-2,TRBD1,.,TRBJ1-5,TGTGCCAGCAGCCCCGGGACAGAAGCTAATAGCAATCAGCCCCAGCATTTT,CASSPGTEANSNQPQHF
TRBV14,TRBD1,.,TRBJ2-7,TGTGCCAGCAGCTACAGGGGGCGCGACTACGAGCAGTACTTC,CASSYRGRDYEQYF
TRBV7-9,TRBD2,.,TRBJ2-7,TGTGCCAGCAGGCCCTTGGGAGGGTTTGAGAACTACGAGCAGTACTTC,CASRPLGGFENYEQYF
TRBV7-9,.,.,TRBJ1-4,TGTGCCAGCAGCTTAACCTCTAGTGGTGGCGAAAAACTGTTTTTT,CASSLTSSGGEKLFF
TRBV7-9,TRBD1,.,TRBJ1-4,TGTGCCAGCAGCCTGGGACAGCCGGGCAGTGAAAAACTGTTTTTT,CASSLGQPGSEKLFF
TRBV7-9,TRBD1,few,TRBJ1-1,TGTGCCAGCAGCCCCAGGGGGGCTCGGGGCACTGAAGCTTTCTTT,CASSPRGARGTEAFF
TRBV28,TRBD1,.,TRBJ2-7,TGTGCCAGCGGACAGGCGAGCTCCTACGAGCAGTACTTC,CASGQASSYEQYF
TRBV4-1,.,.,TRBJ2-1,TGCGCCAGCAGCCGTAATACGGGGGAGCAGTTCTTC,CASSRNTGEQFF
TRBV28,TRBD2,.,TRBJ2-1,TGTGCCAGCAGTTGGGGTCCTAGCGGGTCCGAGCAGTTCTTC,CASSWGPSGSEQFF
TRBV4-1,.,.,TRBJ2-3,TGCGCCAGCAGCCAAGTCCAGGGTGATACGCAGTATTTT,CASSQVQGDTQYF
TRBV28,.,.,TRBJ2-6,TGTGCCAGCACGGACATCTCCTCTGGGGCCAACGTCCTGACTTTC,CASTDISSGANVLTF
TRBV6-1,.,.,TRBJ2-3,TGTGCCAGCAGTGAACCATCAACAGATACGCAGTATTTT,CASSEPSTDTQYF
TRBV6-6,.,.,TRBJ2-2,TGTGCCAGCAGGGCGGGCGCGTTCACCGGGGAGCTGTTTTTT,CASRAGAFTGELFF
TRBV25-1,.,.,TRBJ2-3,TGTGCCAGCTTGCGGGAATTCACAGATACGCAGTATTTT,CASLREFTDTQYF
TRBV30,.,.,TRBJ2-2,TGTGCCTGGACATACCGAACCCGGGACACCGGGGAGCTGTTTTTT,CAWTYRTRDTGELFF
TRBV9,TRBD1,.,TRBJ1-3,TGTGCCAGCAGCCCTCAGGGGGCCTATGGAAACACCATATATTTT,CASSPQGAYGNTIYF
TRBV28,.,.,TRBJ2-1,TGTGCCAGCAGTCCGGACATTCTGGATGAGCAGTTCTTC,CASSPDILDEQFF
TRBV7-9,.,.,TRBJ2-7,TGTGCCAGCAGCTTAGGAGGCGGTGGGCAGTACTTC,CASSLGGGGQYF
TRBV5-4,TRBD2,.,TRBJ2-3,TGTGCCAGCAGCTCCCGACTAGCGGGGCCTACAGATACGCAGTATTTT,CASSSRLAGPTDTQYF
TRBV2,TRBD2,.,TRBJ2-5,TGTGCCAGCAGCGGACTAGATATACGGTACTTC,CASSGLDIRYF
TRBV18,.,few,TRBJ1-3,TGTGCCAGCTCACCGGGGACTGGCTCTGGAAACACCATATATTTT,CASSPGTGSGNTIYF
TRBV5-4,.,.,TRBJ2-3,TGTGCCAGCAGCCCAGGCCCCAGCTCCGTGGATACGCAGTATTTT,CASSPGPSSVDTQYF
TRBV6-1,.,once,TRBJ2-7,TGTGCCAGCAGTGAAGCGCCGATCTCCCGGGGGAGCTCCTACGAGCAGTACTTC,CASSEAPISRGSSYEQYF
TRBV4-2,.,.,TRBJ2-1,TGTGCCAGCAGCCAAGATTTCGCAGAATACAATGAGCAGTTCTTC,CASSQDFAEYNEQFF
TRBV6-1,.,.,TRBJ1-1,TGTGCCAGCAGTAGAGGACAGCTACTTAACACTGAAGCTTTCTTT,CASSRGQLLNTEAFF
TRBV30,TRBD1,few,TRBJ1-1,TGTGCCTGGAGTAGGGACAGGAACACTGAAGCTTTCTTT,CAWSRDRNTEAFF
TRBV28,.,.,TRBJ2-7,TGTGCCAGCAGTTTACTTGGCATTACACACGAGCAGTACTTC,CASSLLGITHEQYF
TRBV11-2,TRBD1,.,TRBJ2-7,TGTGCCAGCAGCTTAGCCCCTCAGGGGGCGCGGGGAGAGCAGTACTTC,CASSLAPQGARGEQYF
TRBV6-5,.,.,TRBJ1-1,TGTGCCAGCAGTGGGCCCATGAACACTGAAGCTTTCTTT,CASSGPMNTEAFF
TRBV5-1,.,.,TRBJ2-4,TGCGCCAGCAGCTTGGTTGTGGCAGGGCTAGCCAAAAACATTCAGTACTTC,CASSLVVAGLAKNIQYF
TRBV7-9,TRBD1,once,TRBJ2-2,TGTGCCAGCAGCCAGGGACAGGTCCGCGGGGAGCTGTTTTTT,CASSQGQVRGELFF
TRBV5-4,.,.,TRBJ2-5,TGTGCCAGCAGCTTTCGACAGCTCCCGGAGACCCAGTACTTC,CASSFRQLPETQYF
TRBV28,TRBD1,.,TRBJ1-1,TGTGCCAGCAGTCCGACAGGGCCGATCACTGAAGCTTTCTTT,CASSPTGPITEAFF
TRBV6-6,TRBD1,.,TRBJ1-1,TGTGCCAGCGGGGACAGGACGAACACTGAAGCTTTCTTT,CASGDRTNTEAFF
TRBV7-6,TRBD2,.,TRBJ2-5,TGTGCCAGCAGCTTAGTCCGCGGGGGGTCTAAGTACCAAGAGACCCAGTACTTC,CASSLVRGGSKYQETQYF
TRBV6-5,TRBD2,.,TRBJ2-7,TGTGCCAGCAGTGGACTAGCGGGCTCCTACGAGCAGTACTTC,CASSGLAGSYEQYF
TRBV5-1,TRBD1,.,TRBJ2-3,TGCGCCAGCAGCCCCGGGACAGGAGCCCACATATACACAGATACGCAGTATTTT,CASSPGTGAHIYTDTQYF
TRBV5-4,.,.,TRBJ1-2,TGTGCCAGCAGCTTGCGAGGGCCTGGCTACACCTTC,CASSLRGPGYTF
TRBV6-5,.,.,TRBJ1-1,TGTGCCAGCGGCGTGACAGCAATCAACACTGAAGCTTTCTTT,CASGVTAINTEAFF
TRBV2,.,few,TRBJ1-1,TGTGCCAACGAACCCGGGGCTTTCTTT,CANEPGAFF
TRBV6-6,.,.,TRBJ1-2,TGTGCCAGCAGCGACAGGCTCTATGGCTACACCTTC,CASSDRLYGYTF